These T cell receptor beta chains were read from a single sample in a study of CD8 T cells in Susac syndrome. TCRdb used MiXCR to reprocess the immunoSEQ multiplex PCR reads, holding one entry per CDR3 protein. The table includes about 300,000 distinct CDR3 sequences, 89% detected once. Sequencing was carried out using CD8+ T cells from PBMCs. Every receptor here comes from a human donor with multiple sclerosis. Each CDR3 is given with its conserved first and last residue. A D gene is named only where the DNA matches it firmly. Some rows mark clone size as missing; the rest say once, few, many or name a class of expanded clone.

J gene | V gene | clone size | D gene | CDR3 protein | CDR3 DNA
TRBJ1-4 | TRBV12-3/TRBV12-4 | NA | NA | CASRSGLPYEKLFF | TGTGCCAGCAGATCAGGGTTGCCTTATGAAAAACTGTTTTTT
TRBJ2-5 | TRBV5-5 | NA | NA | CASRGSSQETQYF | TGTGCCAGCAGGGGCAGTTCCCAAGAGACCCAGTACTTC
TRBJ2-1 | TRBV11-1 | NA | TRBD2 | CASSPLAGGSNEQFF | TGTGCCAGCAGCCCACTAGCGGGAGGGTCCAATGAGCAGTTCTTC
TRBJ2-7 | TRBV29-1 | NA | NA | CSVGSLMGPEQYF | TGCAGCGTTGGCAGCCTTATGGGGCCCGAGCAGTACTTC
TRBJ2-2 | TRBV4-1 | few | NA | CASSQGTGELFF | TGTGCCAGCAGCCAGGGGACCGGGGAGCTGTTTTTT
TRBJ1-2 | TRBV3-1 | NA | NA | CASSQGLERYGYTF | TGTGCCAGCAGCCAAGGTCTTGAGCGGTATGGCTACACCTTC
TRBJ2-1 | TRBV4-2 | NA | TRBD2 | CASSQGVLAGPSSYNEQFF | TGTGCCAGCAGCCAAGGTGTACTAGCGGGACCCAGCTCCTACAATGAGCAGTTCTTC
TRBJ2-6 | TRBV20-1 | NA | NA | CSASPIGGSSSGANVLTF | TGCAGTGCTAGCCCGATAGGGGGATCAAGCTCTGGGGCCAACGTCCTGACTTTC
TRBJ2-2 | TRBV29-1 | NA | TRBD1 | CSVLARDRGTPELFF | TGCAGCGTTTTAGCCCGGGACAGGGGAACCCCGGAGCTGTTTTTT
TRBJ2-1 | TRBV7-6 | few | TRBD1 | CASSLGQGSSYNEQFF | TGTGCCAGCAGCTTAGGACAGGGGAGCTCCTACAATGAGCAGTTCTTC
TRBJ1-4 | TRBV27 | NA | NA | CASPSGFEKLFF | TGTGCCAGCCCTTCTGGGTTTGAAAAACTGTTTTTT
TRBJ2-5 | TRBV4-2 | once | NA | CASSQLYGARGETQYF | TGTGCCAGCAGCCAACTGTATGGGGCGCGAGGGGAGACCCAGTACTTC
TRBJ2-2 | TRBV7-3 | NA | NA | CASSLTGARGRAGELFF | TGTGCCAGCAGCTTAACCGGTGCCAGGGGAAGGGCCGGGGAGCTGTTTTTT
TRBJ2-7 | TRBV29-1 | NA | NA | CSVVWVRTSSYEQYF | TGCAGCGTTGTTTGGGTACGGACCAGCTCCTACGAGCAGTACTTC
TRBJ2-1 | TRBV7-9 | NA | TRBD2 | CASSQWRGAYNEQFF | TGTGCCAGCAGCCAGTGGCGGGGGGCCTACAATGAGCAGTTCTTC
TRBJ1-2 | TRBV28 | NA | NA | CASLDSPLSYGYTF | TGTGCCAGTTTAGACAGCCCTCTCTCCTATGGCTACACCTTC
TRBJ2-2 | TRBV25-1 | NA | NA | CASSESRDTGELFF | TGTGCCAGCAGTGAATCCAGGGACACCGGGGAGCTGTTTTTT
TRBJ2-7 | TRBV25-1 | NA | TRBD1 | CASSELTGKGIYEQYF | TGTGCCAGCAGTGAGCTGACAGGGAAGGGGATTTACGAGCAGTACTTC
TRBJ1-5 | TRBV27 | NA | NA | CASSFSGINQPQHF | TGTGCCAGCAGTTTTTCAGGGATTAATCAGCCCCAGCATTTT
TRBJ2-7 | TRBV14 | NA | TRBD1 | CASSQGDLTGRFYEQYF | TGTGCCAGCAGCCAAGGGGACCTGACAGGGCGTTTCTACGAGCAGTACTTC
TRBJ1-1 | TRBV5-5 | NA | NA | CASHGVGTEAFF | TGTGCCAGCCATGGGGTGGGCACTGAAGCTTTCTTT
TRBJ2-5 | TRBV19 | NA | TRBD2 | CASSMTSGRQTQYF | TGTGCCAGTAGTATGACTAGCGGGAGACAGACCCAGTACTTC
TRBJ2-1 | TRBV7-2 | NA | TRBD2 | CASSWTSGAYEQFF | TGTGCCAGCAGCTGGACTAGCGGGGCCTATGAGCAGTTCTTC
TRBJ2-5 | TRBV27 | once | TRBD2 | CASSFRGRLSGGAPQETQYF | TGTGCCAGCAGTTTCCGCGGGAGATTAAGCGGGGGCGCACCTCAAGAGACCCAGTACTTC
TRBJ2-7 | TRBV7-9 | few | NA | CASSPITGEQYF | TGTGCCAGCAGCCCCATAACGGGCGAGCAGTACTTC
TRBJ2-1 | TRBV6-2/TRBV6-3 | NA | TRBD2 | CASSNPGLAGEQFF | TGTGCCAGCAGTAATCCGGGACTAGCGGGAGAACAGTTCTTC
TRBJ1-2 | TRBV7-2 | NA | TRBD1 | CASSPMTGEGYGYTF | TGTGCCAGCAGCCCGATGACAGGGGAAGGATATGGCTACACCTTC
TRBJ2-7 | TRBV4-2 | NA | NA | CASSQGGGPLVEQYF | TGTGCCAGCAGCCAAGGGGGGGGCCCTCTCGTCGAGCAGTACTTC
TRBJ2-1 | TRBV2 | NA | TRBD2 | CASSETSGGANEQFF | TGTGCCAGCAGTGAAACTAGCGGGGGGGCAAATGAGCAGTTCTTC
TRBJ2-6 | TRBV9 | NA | NA | CASTDSRTAPSGANVLTF | TGTGCCAGCACCGATAGCAGAACTGCCCCCTCTGGGGCCAACGTCCTGACTTTC
TRBJ2-7 | TRBV29-1 | NA | NA | CSVVKGPYEQYF | TGCAGCGTTGTAAAGGGACCCTACGAGCAGTACTTC
TRBJ2-1 | TRBV4-3 | NA | TRBD2 | CASSQDQAGEDNEQFF | TGCGCCAGCAGCCAAGATCAAGCGGGGGAGGACAATGAGCAGTTCTTC
TRBJ2-7 | TRBV2 | NA | NA | CASKEGSPYEQYF | TGTGCCAGCAAAGAGGGTTCCCCCTACGAGCAGTACTTC
TRBJ1-3 | TRBV4-2 | NA | NA | CASSQDQGAPGNTIYF | TGTGCCAGCAGCCAAGATCAAGGGGCGCCTGGAAACACCATATATTTT
TRBJ2-5 | TRBV4-1 | NA | NA | CASSQDDGTQYF | TGCGCCAGCAGCCAAGACGACGGGACCCAGTACTTC
TRBJ1-5 | TRBV30 | NA | NA | CAWSRGSGTQPQHF | TGTGCCTGGAGTCGCGGTTCGGGGACTCAGCCCCAGCATTTT
TRBJ1-5 | TRBV5-4 | NA | NA | CASSYLGGPTNQPQHF | TGTGCCAGCAGCTATCTTGGGGGACCGACCAATCAGCCCCAGCATTTT
TRBJ2-1 | TRBV11-2 | NA | NA | CASSLIRESYNEQFF | TGTGCCAGCAGCTTAATTAGAGAATCCTACAATGAGCAGTTCTTC
TRBJ2-7 | TRBV4-1 | NA | TRBD2 | CASSLLPGRGRYEQYF | TGCGCCAGCAGCCTACTCCCGGGGAGGGGACGTTACGAGCAGTACTTC
TRBJ2-7 | TRBV3-1 | NA | NA | CASSLPRTGVYEQYF | TGTGCCAGCAGCCTTCCCCGGACGGGGGTCTACGAGCAGTACTTC
TRBJ2-7 | TRBV29-1 | NA | NA | CSVEVATQNLYEQYF | TGCAGCGTTGAAGTTGCGACACAGAACCTGTACGAGCAGTACTTC
TRBJ2-5 | TRBV11-2 | once | NA | CASSFGDRNQETQYF | TGTGCCAGCAGCTTTGGTGACAGGAACCAAGAGACCCAGTACTTC
TRBJ1-4 | TRBV10-2 | NA | NA | CASKRAVNLEKLFF | TGCGCCAGCAAACGGGCGGTGAATCTCGAAAAACTGTTTTTT
TRBJ1-4 | TRBV30 | NA | NA | CAAVLAVEKLFF | TGTGCCGCGGTCCTGGCGGTTGAAAAACTGTTTTTT
TRBJ2-3 | TRBV20-1 | NA | TRBD1 | CSAGRDRLLTF | TGCAGTGCTGGCCGGGACAGATTACTCACGTTT
TRBJ1-3 | TRBV27 | NA | NA | CASSVGPEDSGNTIYF | TGTGCCAGCAGTGTGGGACCAGAAGACTCTGGAAACACCATATATTTT
TRBJ2-7 | TRBV6-5 | few | TRBD1 | CASSSSGTAYEQYF | TGTGCCAGCAGTTCCTCGGGGACAGCCTACGAGCAGTACTTC
TRBJ1-1 | TRBV30 | NA | NA | CAWILATMGSTEAFF | TGTGCCTGGATTTTGGCGACTATGGGGAGCACTGAAGCTTTCTTT
TRBJ1-5 | TRBV5-5 | NA | TRBD1 | CASSYGQGREAQPQHF | TGTGCCAGCAGCTATGGACAGGGACGAGAGGCTCAGCCCCAGCATTTT
TRBJ2-3 | TRBV6-2/TRBV6-3 | once | NA | CASSYREGGYTDTQYF | TGTGCCAGCAGTTACAGGGAAGGAGGTTACACAGATACGCAGTATTTT
TRBJ2-7 | TRBV6-6 | NA | TRBD1 | CASSSPTGGSYEQYF | TGTGCCAGCAGTTCCCCCACAGGGGGCAGCTACGAGCAGTACTTC
TRBJ2-1 | TRBV6-1 | once | NA | CASSKVAIRDYNEQFF | TGTGCCAGCAGTAAGGTGGCTATCCGGGACTACAATGAGCAGTTCTTC
TRBJ2-2 | TRBV7-3 | few | NA | CASSSIAGELFF | TGTGCCAGCAGCTCCATCGCCGGGGAGCTGTTTTTT
TRBJ2-6 | TRBV19 | NA | NA | CASRTGSGANVLTF | TGTGCCAGTAGGACAGGCTCTGGGGCCAACGTCCTGACTTTC
TRBJ2-7 | TRBV5-5 | NA | NA | CASSLVASVAYEQYF | TGTGCCAGCAGCTTGGTCGCTAGCGTAGCCTACGAGCAGTACTTC